The rows below give T cell receptor beta chains drawn from one sample of a study of a mutant IDH1 vaccine in newly diagnosed glioma. For these receptors, no antigen is known. Method: immunoSEQ multiplex PCR; TCRdb's copy keeps in-frame clones and lacks some. The table shows about 46,000 clones, with about 88% occurring only once. The sample consisted of PBMCs, taken from a glioma patient whose treatment included an IDH1 peptide vaccine. These receptors originate from a woman younger than 45 with glioma. Some clones in this sample may be carry-over from other donors' samples. Each CDR3 is given with its conserved first and last residue. Fields, in order: V gene, J gene, D gene, clone size, CDR3 protein, CDR3 DNA. A D gene is named only where the DNA matches it firmly. Only part of the rows carry a size: once, few, many, or a class if the clone is expanded.

TRBV5-1	TRBJ2-7	-	-	CASSIPRTDSYEQYF	TGCGCCAGCAGCATACCGAGGACAGACTCCTACGAGCAGTACTTC
TRBV9	TRBJ1-4	-	once	CASSPELAVLNEKLFF	TGTGCCAGCAGCCCAGAGTTGGCAGTCCTTAATGAAAAACTGTTTTTT
TRBV5-1	TRBJ1-1	TRBD1	few	CASSLTRTGKNTEAFF	TGCGCCAGCAGCTTGACGAGGACAGGAAAGAACACTGAAGCTTTCTTT
TRBV20-1	TRBJ1-1	-	-	CSARGTEAFF	TGCAGTGCTAGGGGCACTGAAGCTTTCTTT
TRBV30	TRBJ2-3	-	-	CARQERGSTDTQYF	TGTGCCCGGCAAGAAAGGGGGAGCACAGATACGCAGTATTTT
TRBV21-1	TRBJ1-1	-	-	CASSKDGVWGGRLNTEAFF	TGTGCCAGCAGCAAAGACGGGGTGTGGGGGGGGCGGTTGAACACTGAAGCTTTCTTT
TRBV6-5	TRBJ2-1	-	-	CASSSSTVVQFF	TGTGCCAGCAGTTCTTCCACCGTCGTGCAGTTCTTC
TRBV30	TRBJ2-5	-	-	CAWSSVRGLRVETQYF	TGTGCCTGGAGTTCGGTGAGGGGCCTTAGGGTTGAGACCCAGTACTTC
TRBV20-1	TRBJ2-7	-	-	CSARDQVEQYF	TGCAGTGCTAGAGATCAAGTCGAGCAGTACTTC
TRBV19	TRBJ1-5	-	-	CASSPWTEYSNQPQHF	TGTGCCAGTAGTCCGTGGACAGAATATAGCAATCAGCCCCAGCATTTT
TRBV5-4	TRBJ2-1	-	-	CASSLGGVIANLANEQFF	TGTGCCAGCAGCTTAGGTGGGGTAATTGCCAACTTGGCCAATGAGCAGTTCTTC
TRBV28	TRBJ1-2	TRBD1	-	CASSPFPPDRDYGYTF	TGTGCCAGCAGTCCCTTCCCCCCGGACAGGGACTATGGCTACACCTTC
TRBV15	TRBJ2-7	TRBD1	once	CATSRVSDRAYEQYF	TGTGCCACCAGCAGAGTCTCCGACAGGGCCTACGAGCAGTACTTC
TRBV27	TRBJ1-5	TRBD1	-	CASSPSQGDSNQPQHF	TGTGCCAGCAGTCCCTCCCAGGGGGATAGCAATCAGCCCCAGCATTTT
TRBV27	TRBJ1-2	-	-	CASSLYGGSNYGYTF	TGTGCCAGCAGTTTATACGGCGGATCTAACTATGGCTACACCTTC
TRBV10-1	TRBJ1-2	-	-	CASRPGIHYGYTF	TGCGCCAGCAGGCCCGGGATCCACTATGGCTACACCTTC
TRBV27	TRBJ1-2	TRBD1	-	CASSRSQGVYGYTF	TGTGCCAGCAGCCGATCGCAGGGGGTGTATGGCTACACCTTC
TRBV29-1	TRBJ2-1	-	-	CSVDRGNEQFF	TGCAGCGTTGATCGGGGCAATGAGCAGTTCTTC
TRBV2	TRBJ1-5	-	-	CASSEANRAGWYSNQPQHF	TGTGCCAGCAGTGAAGCCAATCGGGCAGGGTGGTATAGCAATCAGCCCCAGCATTTT
TRBV6-5	TRBJ1-1	-	few	CASSQRATEAFF	TGTGCCAGCAGTCAGAGGGCTACTGAAGCTTTCTTT
TRBV13	TRBJ1-3	-	-	CASSLNPRALGENTIYF	TGTGCCAGCAGCTTAAACCCCCGGGCCCTCGGTGAAAACACCATATATTTT
TRBV9	TRBJ2-7	-	-	CASSYRQVGEQYF	TGTGCCAGCAGTTACAGACAGGTGGGCGAGCAGTACTTC
TRBV6-5	TRBJ1-3	-	-	CASRRGRSGNTIYF	TGTGCCAGCCGACGGGGCAGATCCGGAAACACCATATATTTT
TRBV10-3	TRBJ2-5	-	-	CAISESDGLYQETQYF	TGTGCCATCAGTGAGTCGGACGGACTGTACCAAGAGACCCAGTACTTC
TRBV11-2	TRBJ2-1	-	-	CASSPDSTETWSSYNEQFF	TGTGCCAGCAGCCCAGACAGTACTGAAACCTGGAGCTCCTACAATGAGCAGTTCTTC
TRBV6-5	TRBJ1-4	TRBD1	few	CASSWGDRGTNEKLFF	TGTGCCAGCAGTTGGGGGGACAGGGGTACTAATGAAAAACTGTTTTTT
TRBV10-1	TRBJ2-2	TRBD2	once	CASSETSGPNTGELFF	TGCGCCAGCAGTGAGACTAGCGGACCGAACACCGGGGAGCTGTTTTTT
TRBV29-1	TRBJ2-7	-	-	CSVEEGRAYEQYF	TGCAGCGTTGAAGAGGGACGGGCCTACGAGCAGTACTTC